This T cell receptor beta chain is drawn from a study of T cells in localized non-small cell lung cancer. Worth noting for this clone: The antigen is undetermined.

The CDR3 contains 14 residues. Germline V lookup: CDR1 SGHRS, CDR2 YFSETQ. Trimming left V 3 bases short and J 4 bases short, with 13 bases between. Produced via immunoSEQ multiplex PCR; TCRdb's table is partial and in-frame only. The repertoire consists of about 59,000 clones, with approximately 89% occurring once and the leading ten covering 15% to 20%. Study outcomes and limitations: Appearance in adjacent lung was seen for a median around 60 of the top 100 tumor clones. Highest T cell clonality was seen in uninvolved adjacent lung, surpassing that measured in tumor.

The chain is built from TRBV5-1 and TRBJ1-1; tentatively, D is TRBD1 (5 bases). Sequences were derived from peripheral blood, sampled before any cancer treatment. The sequence was obtained from a man aged 35-69 years with stage I lung adenocarcinoma. CDR3 sequence (DNA): TGCGCCAGCAGCTCGGGGGACGCCGGCACTGAAGCTTTCTTT. Translated: CASSSGDAGTEAFF.